This TCR beta chain originates from a study of blood T cell repertoires in COVID-19. Study context: PBMCs, B-cell-depleted T cells, or T cells provided the cDNA or gDNA that made up the material.

This CDR3 comprises 13 residues. Germline V gene sequence: CDR1 SGHDT, CDR2 YYEEEE. Trimming removed 5 bases from V and 4 bases from J; junction bases left unmatched: 2. The protocol was immunoSEQ multiplex PCR, while the TCRdb copy is restricted to in-frame clones and leaves out a portion. The sample records around 57,000 clones, just under 90% being singletons. The sequence was obtained from a human donor with active COVID-19. The donor label of this sample is uncertain. Input material: peripheral blood. The V and J genes are TRBV5-6 and TRBJ1-3, with 8 positions matching TRBD1. Here the CDR3 reads CASSRDRGNTIYF. CDR3 sequence (DNA): TGTGCCAGCAGTAGGGACAGGGGAAACACCATATATTTT.